This T cell receptor (beta chain) was sequenced in a study of blood T cells in healthy people across ages. This clonotype was seen a few times. Its antigen is unidentified. A second PCR, run for roughly 6 to 11 cycles, used a sample-barcoded 5' primer plus a J-beta primer mix. TCRdb analysed the 5' RACE reads with MiXCR anew, one entry per CDR3 protein. The table lists about 680,000 distinct CDR3 sequences, approximately 50% of them singletons. Study observations and caveats: It was not possible, with unsorted PBMCs, to conclusively compare naive and antigen-experienced cells. Relative to aged donors, long-lived donors carried more naive CD4+ cells and displayed higher diversity.

With each sample, at least 5 micrograms of total RNA were extracted. Per germline, CDR1 DFQATT and CDR2 SNEGSKA (reference sequence). The CDR3 loop spans 14 amino acids. Losses at the gene ends were 3 bases for V and 1 base for J; bases not matched to a gene: 5. The rearrangement joins TRBV20-1 to TRBJ2-5, with 7 nucleotides matching TRBD2. The TCR originated in an older woman in good health. Sequencing input: blood. The CDR3 spells CSARAGTTQETQYF. The CDR3 DNA reads TGCAGTGCTAGGGCGGGGACTACCCAAGAGACCCAGTACTTC.